The next 20 T cell receptor beta chains were all read from a single sample in a study of T cells after yellow fever vaccination. TCRdb redid the calling of the 5' RACE reads with MiXCR, one entry per CDR3 protein. The sample has 200,000 to 250,000 distinct CDR3 sequences, 2.5% to 3.5% seen once. The sample was CD4+ T cells sorted from PBMCs, taken 10 days after the yellow fever booster vaccination. Receptors originate from a man aged 18 to 30 who received the YFV17D yellow fever vaccine.

At least ten counts were recorded for this clonotype. The rearrangement uses TRBV27 and TRBJ2-7; 7 nucleotides agree with TRBD1. Germline trimming cut 2 bases from V and 3 bases from J; bases unmatched to any gene: 4. This CDR3 has 14 residues. CDR1 and CDR2 from the germline V gene are MNHEY and SMNVEV (reference sequence). The CDR3 coding sequence is TGTGCCAGCAGTTTAAACTGGGACAGCTACGAGCAGTACTTC. It is translated as CASSLNWDSYEQYF.

This clonotype was seen ten or more times. This sequence joins TRBV5-5 and TRBJ2-1; D unclear. Per the germline V gene, CDR1 is SGHKS and CDR2 is YYEKEE (reference sequence). The CDR3 extends over 14 amino acids. The V end was cut by 1 base, the J end by 7 bases, with 12 bases between. The chain's CDR3 is CASSLSSLLNEQFF. The CDR3 DNA is TGTGCCAGCAGCTTGTCCTCCTTATTGAATGAGCAGTTCTTC.

There are many counts of this clonotype. V and J are TRBV29-1 and TRBJ1-4; D is possibly TRBD1 (6 bases). Germline loops: CDR1 SQVTM, CDR2 ANQGSEA. This CDR3 has 15 amino acids. Trimming took off 5 bases at V and 4 bases at J, with 17 bases between the two ends. CDR3 sequence: CSVTMGASRNEKLFF. In nucleotides, the CDR3 is TGCAGCGTTACTATGGGGGCTTCTCGTAATGAAAAACTGTTTTTT. Full variable domain (rest looked up from reference TRBV29-1 and TRBJ1-4): SAVISQKPSRDICQRGTSLTIQCQVDSQVTMMFWYRQQPGQSLTLIATANQGSEATYESGFVIDKFPISRPNLTFSTLTVSNMSPEDSSIYLCSVTMGASRNEKLFFGSGTQLSVL.

This clonotype was picked up a small number of times. J is TRBJ1-5 and V is TRBV12-3 or TRBV12-4; no firm D call. The CDR3 loop spans 12 amino acids. Between the trimmed V and J ends, which lost 5 bases and 0 bases, there was a span of 2 bases. The CDR3 DNA is TGTGCCAGCAGTACTAGCAATCAGCCCCAGCATTTT. It translates to CASSTSNQPQHF.

The chain joins TRBV29-1 to TRBJ2-7; TRBD2 is a possible D gene (5 bases). The J call may be incorrect, as the DNA end agrees better with TRBJ2-1. The CDR3 spans 13 residues. The V gene's germline CDR1 is SQVTM and CDR2 ANQGSEA. The CDR3 region is CSVDGRGLGEQFF. The CDR3, as DNA: TGCAGCGTTGACGGACGCGGGTTAGGCGAGCAGTTCTTC.

This clonotype occurred a few times. The chain links TRBV5-1 to TRBJ1-5; 7 bases align to TRBD1. The CDR3 is 14 amino acids. Per the germline V gene, CDR1 is SGHRS and CDR2 is YFSETQ. With V trimmed by 2 bases and J by 4 bases, 3 bases remained unmatched. CDR3 in DNA: TGCGCCAGCAGCTTTGGGACAGAGAATCAGCCCCAGCATTTT. Translation gives CASSFGTENQPQHF.

This clonotype appeared a few times. The rearrangement joins TRBV6-1 to TRBJ2-1; D is possibly TRBD2 (7 bases). The CDR3 length is 13 residues. V lost 8 bases and J lost 8, with 16 bases in between. The germline V gene has CDR1 MNHNS and CDR2 SASEGT. The chain's CDR3 is CASAGGGGHEQFF. CDR3 in DNA: TGTGCCAGCGCTGGGGGGGGGGGCCATGAGCAGTTCTTC.

In its sample, this clonotype was seen a few times. This chain connects TRBV7-7 to TRBJ2-5; D is ambiguous. V dropped 5 bases and J dropped 7 bases, with 14 bases sitting between them. This CDR3 is 13 amino acids long. The germline CDR1 and CDR2 sequences are SSHAT and FNYEAQ (reference sequence). Here the CDR3 reads CASSLDATGTQYF. Here the CDR3 DNA reads TGTGCCAGCAGCCTCGACGCCACGGGGACCCAGTACTTC.

The chain recombines TRBV6-6 with TRBJ2-6; D may match TRBD1 or TRBD2 (7 bases each). This CDR3 has 18 amino acids. Germline V lookup: CDR1 MNHNY, CDR2 SVGAGI (reference sequence). V was pared by 6 bases and J by 0 bases, with 18 bases between. The CDR3 nucleotides read TGTGCCAGCAGACCCAGGGGGGGCATTTACTCTGGGGCCAACGTCCTGACTTTC. Translating gives CASRPRGGIYSGANVLTF.

CDR3 sequence: CASSAPSTDTQYF. The DNA for the CDR3 is TGCGCCAGCAGCGCACCTAGCACAGATACGCAGTATTTT. The V and J genes are TRBV5-1 and TRBJ2-3; D is ambiguous. Germline V lookup: CDR1 SGHRS, CDR2 YFSETQ. This CDR3 spans 13 amino acids. V was cut by 4 bases and J by 0 bases, with 6 bases left in between. The full variable domain, completed using reference TRBV5-1 and TRBJ2-3, is KAGVTQTPRYLIKTRGQQVTLSCSPISGHRSVSWYQQTPGQGLQFLFEYFSETQRNKGNFPGRFSGRQFSNSRSEMNVSTLELGDSALYLCASSAPSTDTQYFGPGTRLTVL.

The sample holds many counts of this clonotype. This chain connects TRBV20-1 to TRBJ1-6; 7 bases line up with TRBD1. Germline trimming cut 5 bases from V and 8 bases from J; bases unmatched to any gene: 9. Germline V gene sequence: CDR1 DFQATT, CDR2 SNEGSKA (reference sequence). The CDR3 totals 14 residues. The CDR3 sequence: CSAPKTGRDSPLHF. CDR3 nucleotide sequence: TGCAGTGCTCCAAAGACAGGGAGGGATTCACCCCTCCACTTT.

V usage is TRBV6-2 or TRBV6-3 and J usage is TRBJ2-7; 9 bases line up with TRBD1. Germline loops: CDR1 MNHEY, CDR2 SVGEGT. CDR3 size: 15 residues. Trimming at V came to 6 bases and at J to 1 base, leaving 7 bases not matched to a gene. CDR3 DNA sequence: TGTGCCAGCAGAGACCCGGGACAGGGTTCCTACGAGCAGTACTTC. This translates into CASRDPGQGSYEQYF.

In its sample, this clonotype was seen many times. This CDR3 is CASYPQGHLDTQYF. CDR3 bases: TGTGCCAGCTATCCACAGGGTCATTTGGATACGCAGTATTTT. The chain couples TRBV5-6 to TRBJ2-3; maybe TRBD1 (6 bases). Trimming cost V 7 bases and J 6 bases, with 18 bases left between them. CDR3 length equals 14 residues. Germline loops: CDR1 SGHDT, CDR2 YYEEEE.

This clonotype was detected ten times or more. This sequence joins TRBV20-1 and TRBJ2-3, with D maybe TRBD1 (6 bases). The CDR3 length is 13 residues. Germline V gene sequence: CDR1 DFQATT, CDR2 SNEGSKA (reference sequence). V was pared by 7 bases and J by 1 base, with 12 bases between. The CDR3 reads CSVPTGGTDTQYF. CDR3 DNA sequence: TGCAGTGTCCCGACAGGTGGCACAGATACGCAGTATTTT.

The sample holds a few counts of this clonotype. V and J are TRBV5-1 and TRBJ2-2; no firm D call. V was cut by 7 bases and J by 2 bases, with 12 bases left in between. Germline CDR1 is SGHRS and CDR2 is YFSETQ. The CDR3 contains 14 residues. CDR3 nucleotide sequence: TGCGCCAGCCGGATAGACCATAACACCGGGGAGCTGTTTTTT. It yields the protein CASRIDHNTGELFF.

This clonotype was detected a few times. DNA for the CDR3: TGCAGTGCTAGTATTAGGGCAGGCTACGAGCAGTACGTC. Its translation: CSASIRAGYEQYV. This chain uses TRBV20-1 with TRBJ2-7; D remains ambiguous. Trimming left V 3 bases short and J 3 bases short, with 12 bases between. From germline, CDR1 is DFQATT and CDR2 SNEGSKA (reference sequence). This CDR3 contains 13 residues.

This clonotype occurred many times. The rearrangement links TRBV12-3 or TRBV12-4 to TRBJ1-2; 8 nucleotides align to TRBD1. Unmatched junction bases numbered 9, after V lost 4 bases and J lost 8 bases. CDR3 length: 14 residues. CDR3 sequence: CASSSITGGYGYTF. The CDR3 nucleotides are TGTGCCAGCAGTTCCATAACAGGGGGGTACGGCTACACCTTC.

The chain couples TRBV6-2 or TRBV6-3 to TRBJ2-3; unclear D gene. The CDR3 extends over 13 amino acids. Per germline, CDR1 MNHEY and CDR2 SVGEGT. V dropped 6 bases and J dropped 4 bases, with 11 bases sitting between them. For the CDR3, the DNA is TGTGCCAGCAGCCCGGTTTCCCCAGATACGCAGTATTTT. This sequence encodes CASSPVSPDTQYF.

This clonotype was recorded many times. The CDR3 nucleotides are TGCAGCGTTCCGGAGGGACTTTACCAAGAGACCCAGTACTTC. This translates into CSVPEGLYQETQYF. The rearrangement joins TRBV29-1 to TRBJ2-5, with a possible D match to TRBD2 (6 bases). The V end lost 5 bases, the J end lost 0 bases, and 13 bases lay between the germline ends. The CDR3 has 14 amino acids. Germline CDR1 and CDR2: SQVTM and ANQGSEA.

This clonotype was counted only a few times. The chain is built from TRBV20-1 and TRBJ2-1, with 9 bases identical to TRBD1. Germline V CDR1 and CDR2: DFQATT, SNEGSKA (reference sequence). The junction had 13 bases not matched to a gene; V was cut back by 4 bases and J by 9 bases. CDR3 length: 15 residues. Written as DNA, the CDR3 is TGCAGTGCTACATCCCCGGGACAGGGAGGTGGTGAGCAGTTCTTC. This sequence encodes CSATSPGQGGGEQFF.